This note documents a single TCR beta chain sequence. This clone's antigen is unknown. Per-base qualities were not stored, and no clone one base away is much larger. TCR beta CDR3 regions were amplified from RNA transcripts. For the first round of RT-PCR on the TCR CDR3, the HTBI primer set was used together with the Qiagen OneStep RT-PCR kit. A second multiplex PCR round built the libraries, followed by size selection and purification. Sequencing of the libraries was done on an Illumina HiSeq2000 using paired-end 100 bp reads. Per the original workflow: SOAPnuke was used to process the raw data, throwing out any read that contained adapters or uncalled bases, had a mean Phred below 15, or lacked an exact constant-primer or identifier match. High-quality paired reads were merged using COPE v1.2.5, and each unique nucleotide sequence was defined as a clonotype. MiTCR v1.1 was used to align the clonotypes against IMGT TRBV, TRBD and TRBJ reference segments. The analysis included only V-J combinations with a frequency above 0.0001, which together covered 99% to 99.2% of the repertoires. The TCS score was defined as the ratio of F50 (clonal expansion) to E x V (chaos), calculated using BLOSUM62-based TCRdist between CDR3 peptides within each V-J. Welch's t-statistics and random forest reduced just over 500 V-J features to 13, which were used in a naive Bayes classifier (R e1071). Thyroid-blood repertoire similarity was quantified with the Morisita-Horn index. TCRdb trimmed the raw reads at Q25, called clones with MiXCR and kept productive beta chains. Each CDR3 protein gets just one entry, which takes the most common genes and DNA from the rows behind it. The V and J calls and clone size are TCRdb's, not the authors'. The sample data list about 570,000 distinct CDR3 sequences, and approximately 44% of these were observed just once. The top ten hold roughly 19% of the sample.

CDR1 and CDR2 (SGHNT, YYREEE) derive from the germline V gene (reference sequence). The CDR3 measures 12 amino acids from cysteine to phenylalanine. The read is trimmed to its CDR3 DNA, 36 bases read in frame from base 1. V sheds 3 bases and J sheds 2 bases, leaving 6 bases between their ends. The sample originates from a study of T cells in Graves' hyperthyroidism and ophthalmopathy (dated by TCRdb to the late 2010s). In the study overall: TCR V-J signatures able to tell the groups apart were searched for in a discovery cohort of 90 to 100 patients, of whom 40 to 45 had Graves' ophthalmopathy and more than 55 had stable Graves' hyperthyroidism. The roughly 100 discovery patients were randomly split 7:3 into training and test sets. In addition, the study compared T-cell repertoires in thyroid tissue and in blood from roughly 6 Graves' hyperthyroidism patients. An independent validation cohort of fewer than 20 hyperthyroidism patients and approximately 17 patients who later progressed to ophthalmopathy tested prospective prediction of ophthalmopathy. The paper reports TCR Vbeta CDR3 sequencing of about 140 peripheral blood samples: under 45 ophthalmopathy, fewer than 85 hyperthyroidism and 17 progressor patients. Once sampling was done, hyperthyroidism patients were given methimazole at a starting dose of 30 mg daily, whereas ophthalmopathy patients were given high-dose intravenous methylprednisolone. Here is what the overall study found, with its caveats: A model built on a 13 V-J signature distinguished ophthalmopathy from stable hyperthyroidism, reaching about 89% sensitivity and about 81% specificity in cross-validation and 80%/75% in testing. Sample size was not statistically predetermined, and blinding of investigators to group allocation was not performed. In validation, progression to ophthalmopathy was predicted by the model with 70% to 71% sensitivity and approximately 78% specificity, a median of about 6 months before onset. Most expanded thyroid clonotypes (frequency above 0.001) were also detected in blood, a finding suggesting that blood repertoires may reflect thyroid immune responses.

Any patient with an uncontrolled infection, another autoimmune disease, pregnancy or lactation was excluded. Diagnoses were established on the basis of clinical symptoms, serum thyroxine and TRAb, thyroid ultrasound, and orbital computed tomography. Total RNA was extracted with Trizol reagent, and quality was checked on an Agilent 2100 Bioanalyzer. Material: peripheral blood or thyroid tissue (not recorded which). The rearranged segments are TRBV5-4 and TRBJ2-7; the D segment cannot be called with confidence. The TCR originated in an adult woman with Graves' disease, either hyperthyroidism or ophthalmopathy (not recorded which). The sequenced DNA is TGTGCCAGCAGCTATAATACCTACGAGCAGTACTTC. It encodes CASSYNTYEQYF.